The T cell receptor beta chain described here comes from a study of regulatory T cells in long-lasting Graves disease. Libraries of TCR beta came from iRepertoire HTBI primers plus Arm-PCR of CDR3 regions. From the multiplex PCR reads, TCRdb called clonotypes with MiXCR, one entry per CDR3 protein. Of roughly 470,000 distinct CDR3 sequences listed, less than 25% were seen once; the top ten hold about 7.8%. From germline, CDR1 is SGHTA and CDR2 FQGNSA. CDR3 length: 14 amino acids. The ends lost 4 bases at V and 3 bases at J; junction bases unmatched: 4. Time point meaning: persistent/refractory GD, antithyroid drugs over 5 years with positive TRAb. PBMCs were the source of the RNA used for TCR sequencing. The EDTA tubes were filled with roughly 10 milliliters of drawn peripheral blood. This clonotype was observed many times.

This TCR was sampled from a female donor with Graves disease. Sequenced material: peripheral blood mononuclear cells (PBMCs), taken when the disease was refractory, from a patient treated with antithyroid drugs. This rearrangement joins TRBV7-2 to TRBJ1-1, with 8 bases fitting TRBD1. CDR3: CASSWTGSHTEAFF. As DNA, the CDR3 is TGTGCCAGCAGCTGGACAGGGAGTCACACTGAAGCTTTCTTT. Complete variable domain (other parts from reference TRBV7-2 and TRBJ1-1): GAGVSQSPSNKVTEKGKDVELRCDPISGHTALYWYRQSLGQGLEFLIYFQGNSAPDKSGLPSDRFSAERTGGSVSTLTIQRTQQEDSAVYLCASSWTGSHTEAFFGQGTRLTVV.